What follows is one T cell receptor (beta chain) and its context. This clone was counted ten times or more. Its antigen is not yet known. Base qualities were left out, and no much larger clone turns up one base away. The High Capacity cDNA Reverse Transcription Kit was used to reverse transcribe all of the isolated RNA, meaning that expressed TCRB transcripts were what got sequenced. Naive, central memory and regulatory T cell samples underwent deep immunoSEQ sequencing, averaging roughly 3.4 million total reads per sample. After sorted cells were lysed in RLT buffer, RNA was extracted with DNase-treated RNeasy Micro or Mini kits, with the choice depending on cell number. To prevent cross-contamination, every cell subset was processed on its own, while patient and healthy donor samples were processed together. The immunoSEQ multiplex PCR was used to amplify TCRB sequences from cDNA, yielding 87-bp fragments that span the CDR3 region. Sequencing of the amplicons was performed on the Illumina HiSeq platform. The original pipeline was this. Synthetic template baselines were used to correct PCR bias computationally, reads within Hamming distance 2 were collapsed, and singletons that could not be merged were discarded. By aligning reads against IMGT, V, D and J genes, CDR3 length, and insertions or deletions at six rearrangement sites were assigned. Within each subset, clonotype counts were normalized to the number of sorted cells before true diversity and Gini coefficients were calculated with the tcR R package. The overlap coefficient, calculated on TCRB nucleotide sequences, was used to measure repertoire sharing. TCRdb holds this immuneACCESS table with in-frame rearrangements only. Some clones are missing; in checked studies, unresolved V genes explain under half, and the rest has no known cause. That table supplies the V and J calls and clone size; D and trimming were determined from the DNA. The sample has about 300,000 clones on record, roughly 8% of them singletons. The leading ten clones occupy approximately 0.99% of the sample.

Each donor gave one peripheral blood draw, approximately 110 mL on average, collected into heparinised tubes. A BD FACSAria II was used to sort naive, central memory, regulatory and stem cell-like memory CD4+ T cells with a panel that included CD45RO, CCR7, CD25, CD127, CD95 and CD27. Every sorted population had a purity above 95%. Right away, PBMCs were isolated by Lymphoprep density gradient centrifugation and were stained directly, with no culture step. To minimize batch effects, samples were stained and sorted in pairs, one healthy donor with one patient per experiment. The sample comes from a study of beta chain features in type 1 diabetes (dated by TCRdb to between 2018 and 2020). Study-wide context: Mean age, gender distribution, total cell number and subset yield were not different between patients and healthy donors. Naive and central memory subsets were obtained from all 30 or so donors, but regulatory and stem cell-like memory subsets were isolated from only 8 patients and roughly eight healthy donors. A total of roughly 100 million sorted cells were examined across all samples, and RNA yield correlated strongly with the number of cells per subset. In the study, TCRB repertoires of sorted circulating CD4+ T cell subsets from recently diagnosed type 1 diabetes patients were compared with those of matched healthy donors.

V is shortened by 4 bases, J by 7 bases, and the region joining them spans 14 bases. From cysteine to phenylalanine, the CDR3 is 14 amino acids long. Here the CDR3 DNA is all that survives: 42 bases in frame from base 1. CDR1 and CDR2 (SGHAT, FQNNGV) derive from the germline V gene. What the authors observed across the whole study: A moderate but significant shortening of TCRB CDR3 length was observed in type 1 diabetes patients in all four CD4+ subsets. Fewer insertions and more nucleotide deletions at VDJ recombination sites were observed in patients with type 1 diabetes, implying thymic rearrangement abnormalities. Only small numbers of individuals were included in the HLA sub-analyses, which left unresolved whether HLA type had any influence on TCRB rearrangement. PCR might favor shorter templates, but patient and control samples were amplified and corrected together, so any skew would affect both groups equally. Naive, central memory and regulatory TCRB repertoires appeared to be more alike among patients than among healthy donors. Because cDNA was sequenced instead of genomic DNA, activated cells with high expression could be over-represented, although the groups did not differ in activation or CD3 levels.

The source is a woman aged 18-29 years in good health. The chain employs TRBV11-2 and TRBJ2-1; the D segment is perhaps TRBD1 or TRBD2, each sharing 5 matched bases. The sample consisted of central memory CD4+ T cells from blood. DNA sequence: TGTGCCAGCAGCTCTCAACCGGGGCCGAATGAGCAGTTCTTC. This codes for CASSSQPGPNEQFF.